This T cell receptor beta chain was recovered during a study of a mutant IDH1 vaccine in newly diagnosed glioma listed by TCRdb under 2021. Describing the broader study: Across visits V03 through V10, patients got a total of eight vaccinations, given in weeks 1, 3, 5, 7, 11, 15, 19 and 23. In the chemotherapy-containing groups, vaccination started alongside temozolomide cycles, whereas in patients who had radiotherapy alone it started 4-6 weeks after radiotherapy. Of the roughly 32 treated patients, about 62% were male and around 40% were female, and a mean age of around 40 years was recorded. Prior to enrollment, standard therapy consisting of radiotherapy alone, temozolomide alone, or radiochemotherapy with temozolomide had been administered to patients, with the combination being received by most patients. Six visits were used for peripheral blood collection: V03 (baseline), V05, V07, V10, V12 and V13. For exploratory analyses, around 23 treated patients had longitudinal TCRB deep sequencing done wherever samples were available. Paper-wide results and their limitations: Changes in the top peripheral T cell clonotypes picked up by TCRB sequencing did not appear to be linked to pseudoprogression. It was noted by the authors that analyses of patient blood samples could not be reproduced owing to sample limitations. Immune responses induced by the vaccine were seen in around 93% of patients across multiple MHC alleles. Availability determined which PBMC samples were chosen for TCRB deep sequencing.

V is cut by 1 base and J by 7 bases, and the space between the germline ends is 13 bases. The CDR3 runs 14 amino acids, cysteine and phenylalanine included. Here the CDR3 DNA is all that survives: 42 bases in frame from base 1. The germline V gene supplies CDR1 MGHRA and CDR2 YSYEKL. Worth noting for this clone: Its antigen is not yet known. The sample holds no much larger clone one base away, and base qualities are not on file.

Per the publication, the time point label means: week 5, during vaccination. Each vaccine dose, consisting of 300 ug of a 20-mer mutant IDH1 peptide in Montanide, was administered subcutaneously with topical imiquimod. Newly diagnosed WHO grade 3 or 4 IDH1-mutant astrocytomas showing loss of nuclear ATRX were present in the donors. The samples were drawn from NOA16, a multicentre, single-arm, open-label phase I trial in Germany that tested a mutant IDH1 peptide vaccine in humans for the first time. Genomic DNA for TCRB sequencing was isolated from EDTA blood with the DNeasy Blood and Tissue Kit. The library came from the immunoSEQ multiplex PCR assay. Following the manufacturer's protocol, the hsTCRB Kit was used to amplify rearranged TCR beta chain sequences. TCRB libraries were sequenced on an Illumina MiSeq. As for the original processing: The proprietary platform of the kit vendor was used for demultiplexing, trimming and gene mapping. TCRdb holds this immuneACCESS table with in-frame rearrangements only. Some clones are missing; in checked studies, unresolved V genes explain under half, and the rest has no known cause. The V and J calls and clone size were taken over from that table, and D and trimming were inferred from the DNA. The sample table lists 25,000 to 30,000 clones, 65% to 80% of them with a count of one. The ten most abundant clones make up about a tenth of the sample.

Recombination joined TRBV4-1 with TRBJ1-2, with TRBD1 as a weak D call on 6 bases. The input for sequencing was PBMCs, taken from a glioma patient whose treatment included an IDH1 peptide vaccine. This receptor was obtained from a man between 35 and 55 years old with glioma. The DNA is as follows: TGCGCCAGCAGCCAAGGTACAGGGAGCGGTGGCTACACCTTC. Translated, it reads CASSQGTGSGGYTF.